Below, 27 T cell receptor beta chains from the same sample are listed, as sequenced in a study of cytomegalovirus exposure and HLA in healthy donors. Use of 60 Vbeta and 13 Jbeta primers characterized the PCR. Profiled with immunoSEQ multiplex PCR; TCRdb holds only in-frame clones, not every one. The repertoire includes around 150,000 clones, around 78% of them detected once, and over 0.95% sits in the top ten. The sequenced material came from PBMCs. Every receptor here comes from a woman in her thirties or forties in good health and CMV-seronegative.

This clone was seen more than once but under ten times. The chain employs TRBV6-1 and TRBJ1-5, with unresolved D. The CDR3 runs to 15 residues. From germline, CDR1 is MNHNS and CDR2 SASEGT. The V and J ends lost 4 bases and 2 bases respectively, with 12 bases between them. For the CDR3, the DNA is TGTGCCAGCAGTGGAGACGGGTATGGCAATCAGCCCCAGCATTTT. This gives the protein CASSGDGYGNQPQHF.

This chain connects TRBV9 to TRBJ1-2; D perhaps matches TRBD1 (6 bases). The CDR3 totals 15 residues. V gave up 4 bases and J gave up 8 bases, with 21 bases separating them. Germline CDR1 and CDR2: SGDLS and YYNGEE. CDR3 in amino acids: CASSPRGGALVGYTF. In nucleotides, the CDR3 is TGTGCCAGCAGCCCCCGAGGGGGGGCGTTAGTCGGCTACACCTTC.

The V call is TRBV6-1, the J call TRBJ1-6, with 9 bases matching TRBD1. Germline V gene sequence: CDR1 MNHNS, CDR2 SASEGT. Trimming at V came to 6 bases and at J to 7 bases, leaving 7 bases not matched to a gene. The length of the CDR3 is 15 residues. In nucleotides, the CDR3 is TGTGCCAGCAGGCCCCCAGGACAGGGGAATTCACCCCTCCACTTT. Translating gives CASRPPGQGNSPLHF.

V and J are TRBV10-2 and TRBJ1-1, with TRBD1 matching 7 bases. Germline CDR1 WSHSY, CDR2 SAAADI. CDR3 length equals 13 residues. Unmatched junction bases numbered 4, after V lost 6 bases and J lost 3 bases. CDR3 loop: CASSGDSYTEAFF. In nucleotides, the CDR3 is TGCGCCAGCAGCGGGGACAGCTACACTGAAGCTTTCTTT.

This chain connects TRBV4-1 to TRBJ2-7, with TRBD1 identical over 7 bases. Germline assignment: CDR1 MGHRA and CDR2 YSYEKL. The CDR3 runs to 14 residues. Trimming removed 4 bases from V and 0 bases from J; junction bases left unmatched: 3. The CDR3 protein is CASSPTGDSYEQYF. The CDR3, as DNA: TGCGCCAGCAGCCCTACAGGGGACTCCTACGAGCAGTACTTC.

This chain links TRBV27 with TRBJ1-1; D perhaps matches TRBD1 (6 bases). V lost 1 base to trimming and J lost 2 bases, with 14 bases between them. In germline, CDR1 is MNHEY, CDR2 SMNVEV (reference sequence). The CDR3 is 16 amino acids. CDR3 residues: CASSLLGTGRNTEAFF. CDR3 nucleotide sequence: TGTGCCAGCAGTTTATTAGGAACAGGGCGAAACACTGAAGCTTTCTTT.

This chain uses TRBV2 with TRBJ1-2, with D perhaps matching TRBD1 (5 bases). CDR1 is SNHLY and CDR2 is FYNNEI in the germline V gene. V lost 8 bases and J lost 1, with 23 bases in between. The CDR3 covers 17 residues. In DNA, the CDR3 is TGTGCCAGCGAGAACACAGGCGCTCCGTCCCGTAACTATGGCTACACCTTC. As protein: CASENTGAPSRNYGYTF.

The V gene is TRBV2, the J gene TRBJ2-7; 9 bases are a match to TRBD2. V trimming: 5 bases; J trimming: 0 bases; junction bases outside the gene matches: 5. Germline values: CDR1 SNHLY, CDR2 FYNNEI. CDR3 length: 15 residues. The CDR3 nucleotides read TGTGCCAGCAGTCGGACTAGCGAGAGCTCCTACGAGCAGTACTTC. This codes for CASSRTSESSYEQYF.

The genes are TRBV13 and TRBJ1-1; D ambiguous. The CDR3 sequence is 15 residues long. Trimming took 2 bases from V and 0 from J, leaving 10 bases between them. The germline CDR1 and CDR2 sequences are PRHDT and FYEKMQ (reference sequence). CDR3 protein: CASSLTGGMNTEAFF. The CDR3 region has the DNA TGTGCCAGCAGCTTAACGGGCGGGATGAACACTGAAGCTTTCTTT.

The rearrangement links TRBV9 to TRBJ1-2; TRBD1 agrees at 10 bases. From germline, CDR1 is SGDLS and CDR2 YYNGEE. V lost 3 bases, J lost 6 bases, and 2 bases stayed unmatched. CDR3 length equals 13 residues. CDR3 amino acids: CASSGQGAHGYTF. CDR3 nucleotide sequence: TGTGCCAGCAGCGGACAGGGGGCCCATGGCTACACCTTC.

The chain is built from TRBV6-5 and TRBJ1-2; D gene unclear. Trimming removed 2 bases at V and 0 bases at J, with 10 bases between. CDR3 length: 15 residues. From germline, CDR1 is MNHEY and CDR2 SVGAGI. Written as DNA, the CDR3 is TGTGCCAGCAGTTACGATCAGGTCCCTAACTATGGCTACACCTTC. It specifies CASSYDQVPNYGYTF.

This chain connects TRBV7-9 to TRBJ2-7; D gene unclear. This CDR3 spans 13 amino acids. Germline values: CDR1 SEHNR, CDR2 FQNEAQ (reference sequence). The V end was cut by 5 bases, the J end by 4 bases, with 12 bases between. The CDR3: CASSPVARYEQYF. CDR3 bases: TGTGCCAGCAGCCCGGTAGCAAGGTACGAGCAGTACTTC.

This clone was counted once. V is TRBV19 and J is TRBJ2-1; D is undetermined. This CDR3 comprises 14 residues. CDR1 is LNHDA and CDR2 is SQIVND in the germline V gene (reference sequence). With 2 bases removed from V and 8 bases from J, the gap between germline ends came to 13 bases. The CDR3 region is CASSIFKSTDEQFF. CDR3 in DNA: TGTGCCAGTAGTATATTTAAGAGTACTGATGAGCAGTTCTTC.

This clone appeared a few times. The rearrangement joins TRBV7-8 to TRBJ2-3; perhaps TRBD2 as D (7 bases). V gave up 1 base and J gave up 4 bases, with 12 bases separating them. Germline lookup yields CDR1 SGHVS and CDR2 FQNEAQ. This CDR3 has 15 amino acids. The DNA for the CDR3 is TGTGCCAGCAGCTTAGGGTGGGAGGGGGCAGATACGCAGTATTTT. Protein sequence: CASSLGWEGADTQYF.

The chain recombines TRBV5-1 with TRBJ1-1; D unresolved. The CDR3 length is 13 residues. Germline V gene lookup returns CDR1 SGHRS and CDR2 YFSETQ. V lost 1 base to trimming and J lost 6 bases, with 10 bases between them. The CDR3, as DNA: TGCGCCAGCAGCTTGAGCCCTGAGGCTGAAGCTTTCTTT. This translates into CASSLSPEAEAFF.

The chain is built from TRBV5-4 and TRBJ2-3, with a weak D call TRBD2 (6 bases). The ends were cut back, 0 bases at V and 3 bases at J, with 8 bases in the middle. From germline, CDR1 is SGHNT and CDR2 YYREEE (reference sequence). The CDR3 consists of 14 residues. The CDR3 is CASSLGAGTDTQYF. The CDR3 DNA is TGTGCCAGCAGCTTGGGAGCGGGTACAGATACGCAGTATTTT.

V usage is TRBV10-3 and J usage is TRBJ2-5, with D possibly being TRBD2 (6 bases). This CDR3 has 12 amino acids. With 10 bases removed from V and 1 base from J, the gap between germline ends came to 10 bases. CDR1 is ENHRY, CDR2 SYGVKD, per germline. This CDR3 reads CATSTSQETQYF. The CDR3 DNA is TGTGCCACCTCGACTAGCCAAGAGACCCAGTACTTC.

This clone was seen a handful of times. The V call is TRBV7-8, the J call TRBJ2-7; 10 positions match TRBD2. The CDR3 has 21 residues. From germline, CDR1 is SGHVS and CDR2 FQNEAQ. J lost 2 bases, V lost 5 bases, and 24 bases had no gene match. In nucleotides, the CDR3 is TGTGCCAGCAGCCCCTACCGAGCGGGACTAGCGTTTTCAGGGACTCCCTACGAGCAGTACTTC. Translation: CASSPYRAGLAFSGTPYEQYF.

The J gene is TRBJ1-1, the V gene TRBV2, with 10 bases fitting TRBD1. CDR1 is SNHLY, CDR2 FYNNEI, per germline. Trimming took 4 bases from V and 5 from J; bases not matched to a gene: 4. The CDR3 totals 14 residues. CDR3 DNA sequence: TGTGCCAGCAGTGGACAGGGGGCGCAAACTGAAGCTTTCTTT. Its protein product is CASSGQGAQTEAFF.

This chain joins TRBV15 and TRBJ2-4; D possibly corresponds to TRBD1 (5 bases). The length of the CDR3 is 16 residues. Germline CDR1 is LNHNV and CDR2 is YYDKDF (reference sequence). V shed 0 bases and J shed 4 bases, with 13 bases lying between them. The CDR3 nucleotides read TGTGCCACCAGCAGAGATAACCAGGGCATTAAAAACATTCAGTACTTC. Residues: CATSRDNQGIKNIQYF.

The chain is built from TRBV5-3 and TRBJ2-7; TRBD2 aligns across 14 bases. TRBV5-3 is noted as an ORF with a role that remains uncertain. The CDR3 sequence is 18 residues long. The ends lost 2 bases at V and 4 bases at J; junction bases unmatched: 11. For the CDR3, the DNA is TGTGCCAGAAGCTTACGTCGGACTAGCGGGAGGACTGGGTACGAGCAGTACTTC. It yields the protein CARSLRRTSGRTGYEQYF.

The chain employs TRBV4-2 and TRBJ1-1; D is unclear. The CDR3 is 18 amino acids. In germline, CDR1 is LGHNA, CDR2 YNFKEQ. The germline V and J ends were trimmed by 0 bases and 5 bases, with 22 bases remaining between them. This chain's CDR3 is CASSQDSVQVIGSTEAFF. DNA of the CDR3: TGTGCCAGCAGCCAAGATTCAGTACAAGTGATAGGGAGTACTGAAGCTTTCTTT.

This clone was counted only a few times. This chain joins TRBV19 and TRBJ2-3; 8 nucleotides agree with TRBD2. The CDR3 contains 12 residues. Germline-derived CDR1 and CDR2 are LNHDA and SQIVND (reference sequence). Trimming cost V 7 bases and J 9 bases; bases outside gene matches: 6. In DNA form, the CDR3 reads TGTGCCAGTACCTCTAGCGGGTTCACGCAGTATTTT. Translating it yields CASTSSGFTQYF.

The genes are TRBV7-3 and TRBJ2-7, with TRBD2 identical over 11 bases. Trimming removed 4 bases from V and 6 bases from J; junction bases left unmatched: 2. This CDR3 has 13 amino acids. Germline V CDR1 and CDR2: SGHTA, FQGTGA. The CDR3 spells CASSSTSGSEQYF. The CDR3 DNA follows: TGTGCCAGCAGCTCAACTAGCGGGAGCGAGCAGTACTTC.

The rearrangement joins TRBV5-8 to TRBJ2-2, with TRBD1 identical over 8 bases. J lost 5 bases, V lost 1 base, and 7 bases had no gene match. CDR3 length: 16 amino acids. Germline V gene data show CDR1 as SGHTS and CDR2 as YDEGEE. The CDR3 DNA is TGTGCCAGCAGCTTGATGACAGGGGATTTAACCGGGGAGCTGTTTTTT. This translates into CASSLMTGDLTGELFF.

The chain combines TRBV6-6 with TRBJ2-2; the match to TRBD2 covers 12 bases. CDR1 is MNHNY and CDR2 is SVGAGI in the germline V gene (reference sequence). Trimming took 6 bases from V and 3 from J; bases not matched to a gene: 5. The CDR3 has 16 residues. This chain's CDR3 is CASRLGLAGDTGELFF. CDR3 DNA sequence: TGTGCCAGCAGGTTGGGACTAGCGGGCGACACCGGGGAGCTGTTTTTT.

The sample holds one count of this clone. The V call is TRBV19, the J call TRBJ1-3; D is undetermined. This CDR3 is built from 16 residues. Trimming took off 5 bases at V and 0 bases at J, with 14 bases between the two ends. Germline V gives CDR1 LNHDA, CDR2 SQIVND (reference sequence). The DNA for the CDR3 is TGTGCCAGTAGTTCCGGACGGGGATTCTCTGGAAACACCATATATTTT. Its translation: CASSSGRGFSGNTIYF.